This T cell receptor beta chain was sequenced during a study of identical twins. TCRdb passed the 5' RACE reads through MiXCR, listing each CDR3 protein once. The sample has about 890,000 distinct CDR3 sequences, approximately 13% seen once. CDR1 and CDR2 from the germline V gene are MNHNS and SASEGT. J gave up 10 bases and V 6 bases, and 9 bases lay outside the gene matches. CDR3 length: 13 residues. These sequences were also reported in another study, on yellow fever vaccine responses in identical twins.

This rearrangement joins TRBV6-1 to TRBJ2-1, with TRBD2 matching 7 bases. The receptor comes from a woman aged 18-29 years in good health. Sequencing input: PBMCs. Here the CDR3 DNA reads TGTGCCAGCAGGGAAAGCGGGATGTGGGAGCAGTTCTTC. It specifies CASRESGMWEQFF.